Following are 10 T cell receptor beta chains from one sample sequenced in a study of T cell responses to AZD1222 COVID-19 vaccine (dated by TCRdb to the early 2020s). Library creation used the immunoSEQ multiplex PCR assay. TCRdb limited this immuneACCESS table to in-frame rearrangements with V and J called. A share of clones is missing; checked studies link under half to unresolved V genes, and the rest is unexplained. This sample comprises 210,000 or so clones, 85% to 95% of them detected only once. Approximately 1% of the sample is taken by the ten largest. Per the publication, the time point label means: baseline before first vaccination. The sample's treatment or condition label, decoded: meningococcal conjugate vaccine given as trial control. Specimen: peripheral blood, collected on day 0 of MenACWY control vaccination. All receptors come from an adult in good health.

The chain combines TRBV5-4 with TRBJ2-5; 14 bases match TRBD2. Germline-derived CDR1 and CDR2 are SGHNT and YYREEE (reference sequence). Trimming cost V 4 bases and J 5 bases; bases outside gene matches: 7. CDR3 length: 16 amino acids. The CDR3: CASSRGLAGGRETQYF. The DNA of the CDR3 is TGTGCCAGCAGCCGCGGACTAGCGGGGGGCCGGGAGACCCAGTACTTC.

V gene TRBV6-5 combines with J gene TRBJ2-7, with 8 bases aligning to TRBD1. The germline V gene has CDR1 MNHEY and CDR2 SVGAGI. The CDR3 totals 16 residues. The V and J ends lost 0 bases and 2 bases, in that order; junction bases with no gene match: 6. The CDR3 DNA reads TGTGCCAGCAGTTACTCTTCCGACAGGGGCGCCTACGAGCAGTACTTC. Amino acids: CASSYSSDRGAYEQYF.

The chain recombines TRBV2 with TRBJ2-3; D remains ambiguous. V shed 4 bases and J shed 2 bases, with 13 bases lying between them. This CDR3 contains 15 residues. Germline CDR1 is SNHLY and CDR2 is FYNNEI. The CDR3 DNA reads as TGTGCCAGCAGTGCCGGGTCCCTCGCCACAGATACGCAGTATTTT. It is translated as CASSAGSLATDTQYF.

Concerning this clone itself: Other DNA variants within this sample encode the same CDR3. The genes are TRBV5-1 and TRBJ1-2; the D is unclear. Trimming shortened V by 2 bases and J by 5 bases, and 7 bases separated the two germline ends. CDR1 is SGHRS and CDR2 is YFSETQ in the germline V gene. The length of the CDR3 is 12 residues. This chain's CDR3 is CASSLEGYGYTF. DNA for the CDR3: TGCGCCAGCAGCTTAGAAGGATATGGCTACACCTTC.

The V and J genes are TRBV6-2 or TRBV6-3 and TRBJ1-6; D gene ambiguous. V lost 0 bases to trimming and J lost 6 bases, with 6 bases between them. CDR1 is MNHEY and CDR2 is SVGEGT in the germline V gene. This CDR3 has 14 residues. The CDR3 DNA follows: TGTGCCAGCAGTTACTCGACCCCTAATTCACCCCTCCACTTT. Translation: CASSYSTPNSPLHF.

The V gene is TRBV7-2, the J gene TRBJ1-3, with TRBD1 identical over 7 bases. CDR1 and CDR2 (germline): SGHTA, FQGNSA. The CDR3 has 15 residues. Trimming at V came to 2 bases and at J to 4 bases, leaving 5 bases not matched to a gene. The CDR3 loop is CASSLLGGEGNTIYF. Here the CDR3 DNA reads TGTGCCAGCAGCTTACTAGGGGGCGAAGGAAACACCATATATTTT.

The V call is TRBV2, the J call TRBJ1-6; D unclear. The CDR3 loop spans 13 amino acids. Germline values: CDR1 SNHLY, CDR2 FYNNEI. Trimming stripped 7 bases from V and 10 bases from J, with 14 bases between. In DNA form, the CDR3 reads TGTGCCAGCACAGACCGCCTAGGGTCACCCCTCCACTTT. Translating gives CASTDRLGSPLHF.

This clone was recorded a few times. V gene TRBV4-1 combines with J gene TRBJ1-5, with 7 nucleotides matching TRBD1. This CDR3 is 14 amino acids long. V was clipped by 4 bases and J by 10 bases; unmatched bases: 10. Germline V gives CDR1 MGHRA, CDR2 YSYEKL. The CDR3 nucleotides read TGCGCCAGCAGCCTCAGGGGGAGGGGGGAACCCCAGCATTTT. Its translation: CASSLRGRGEPQHF.

The chain links TRBV7-2 to TRBJ2-5, with TRBD2 matching over 9 bases. Losses at the gene ends were 1 base for V and 4 bases for J; bases not matched to a gene: 4. CDR1 and CDR2 (germline): SGHTA, FQGNSA. The CDR3 covers 15 residues. The CDR3 spells CASSLGGSGGETQYF. The DNA of the CDR3 is TGTGCCAGCAGCTTAGGTGGTAGCGGGGGAGAGACCCAGTACTTC.

The V call is TRBV4-1, the J call TRBJ1-5; no reliable D call. V was clipped by 1 base and J by 2 bases, with 15 bases between them. This CDR3 comprises 17 residues. Germline V gives CDR1 MGHRA, CDR2 YSYEKL. CDR3 in amino acids: CASSQGFGGRGNQPQHF. The CDR3 DNA follows: TGCGCCAGCAGCCAAGGATTCGGCGGCCGGGGCAATCAGCCCCAGCATTTT.